This TCR beta chain was sequenced in a study of Graves' ophthalmopathy and Graves' hyperthyroidism. The authors amplified TCR beta CDR3 regions, and they did so from RNA transcripts for repertoire sequencing. Second-round multiplex PCR came after first-round RT-PCR with HTBI primers. MiXCR, run by TCRdb on the multiplex PCR reads, gives a single entry per CDR3 protein. The data show hundreds of thousands of distinct CDR3 sequences, 40% seen once. As the starting material, 10 ml of fresh peripheral blood yielded the PBMCs. Trimming pared 6 bases from V and 8 bases from J, leaving 13 bases between. This CDR3 spans 13 amino acids. Germline CDR1 is SNHLY and CDR2 is FYNNEI.

This TCR was recovered from an adult man with Graves' ophthalmopathy. The source material was peripheral blood. The J gene is TRBJ1-4, the V gene TRBV2; D remains unclear. CDR3 sequence (DNA): TGTGCCAGCAGCTTGAGATCTGGAGAAAAACTGTTTTTT. Its translation is CASSLRSGEKLFF.